The 19 T cell receptor beta chains below all came from one sample that was sequenced in a study of tumor-infiltrating lymphocytes in primary liver carcinoma. Germline DNA was also extracted, with blood RNA taken from unsorted whole blood. A constant-region primer primed TCR beta cDNA synthesis from 500 ng of total RNA. Three nested multiplex PCR rounds of slightly modified ARM-PCR generated TCR beta libraries. The two initial PCR rounds, around 10 cycles each, used TRBV1-TRBV30 forward and C-beta reverse primers. TCRdb analysed the multiplex PCR reads with MiXCR anew, one entry per CDR3 protein. The table records a few hundred thousand distinct CDR3 sequences, about three fifths of them present only once. The sample was peripheral blood. The receptor source for this set is a woman aged 25 to 39 with primary liver carcinoma and hepatitis B virus infection.

This clonotype was seen many times. This rearrangement joins TRBV29-1 to TRBJ1-5; 7 nucleotides line up with TRBD1. Germline loops: CDR1 SQVTM, CDR2 ANQGSEA. The J segment lost 11 bases and the V segment lost 6 bases, leaving 7 bases of the junction unmatched. The CDR3 covers 11 residues. The CDR3 nucleotides read TGCAGCGTGAGACAGGGTGGCGCCCAGCATTTT. Encoded protein: CSVRQGGAQHF. Full variable domain (remainder filled in from reference TRBV29-1 and TRBJ1-5): SAVISQKPSRDICQRGTSLTIQCQVDSQVTMMFWYRQQPGQSLTLIATANQGSEATYESGFVIDKFPISRPNLTFSTLTVSNMSPEDSSIYLCSVRQGGAQHFGDGTRLSIL.

As concerns this clonotype: A much larger clone is a single base away; this may be a read error. This chain uses TRBV4-2 with TRBJ2-5; D might be TRBD2 (5 bases). Germline loops: CDR1 LGHNA, CDR2 YNFKEQ. The CDR3 covers 15 residues. The CDR3 DNA reads as TGTGCCAGCAACCAAGATCGAGGGAACCAAGAGACCCAGTACTTC. This codes for CASNQDRGNQETQYF.

To note about this clonotype: The junction shows a germline mismatch at one end, possibly a read error. The chain links TRBV7-9 to TRBJ2-1, with no clear D. The CDR3 is 15 residues long. The germline gives CDR1 SEHNR, CDR2 FQNEAQ (reference sequence). The CDR3 coding sequence is TGTGCCAGCAGCTTACTCTCACCCTTATTTAATGATCAGTTCTTC. It encodes CASSLLSPLFNDQFF. Variable domain in full (rest from reference TRBV7-9 and TRBJ2-1): DTGVSQNPRHKITKRGQNVTFRCDPISEHNRLYWYRQTLGQGPEFLTYFQNEAQLEKSRLLSDRFSAERPKGSFSTLEIQRTEQGDSAMYLCASSLLSPLFNDQFFGPGTRLTVL.

This clonotype was recorded only once. This clone may be a read error of a much larger clone one base away. The chain recombines TRBV28 with TRBJ2-1; D is uncertain. Per germline, CDR1 MDHEN and CDR2 SYDVKM. V shed 5 bases and J shed 7 bases, with 15 bases lying between them. This CDR3 comprises 14 residues. The CDR3 sequence: CASSRARRLNEQFF. The CDR3 bases are TGTGCCAGCAGTCGCGCCCGGCGGTTAAATGAGCAGTTCTTC.

This chain connects TRBV7-9 to TRBJ2-1; TRBD2 aligns across 8 bases. The CDR3 is 16 residues long. The germline V gene encodes CDR1 SEHNR and CDR2 FQNEAQ (reference sequence). Trimming at V came to 3 bases and at J to 5 bases, leaving 9 bases not matched to a gene. The CDR3 DNA reads as TGTGCCAGCAGCTTCGCCCCGGGACTAGTCGACAATGAGCAGTTCTTC. It encodes CASSFAPGLVDNEQFF. Full variable domain (missing parts from reference TRBV7-9 and TRBJ2-1): DTGVSQNPRHKITKRGQNVTFRCDPISEHNRLYWYRQTLGQGPEFLTYFQNEAQLEKSRLLSDRFSAERPKGSFSTLEIQRTEQGDSAMYLCASSFAPGLVDNEQFFGPGTRLTVL.

The V gene is TRBV12-3 or TRBV12-4, the J gene TRBJ2-7, with TRBD2 identical over 8 bases. V lost 5 bases to trimming and J lost 5 bases; unmatched junction nucleotides: 14. The CDR3 spans 16 residues. CDR3: CASSLTGGALGDEQYF. The DNA for the CDR3 is TGTGCCAGCAGTCTAACGGGAGGGGCCCTCGGCGACGAGCAGTACTTC.

A remark on this clonotype: One junction end does not reproduce the germline sequence, and a read error may be involved. V usage is TRBV11-2 and J usage is TRBJ2-1; 11 bases line up with TRBD2. The CDR3 extends over 16 amino acids. Germline V gene sequence: CDR1 SGHAT, CDR2 FQNNGV. The CDR3 loop reads CAGTIPGLAAYNEQFF. CDR3 nucleotides: TGTGCCGGCACCATCCCGGGACTAGCGGCCTACAATGAGCAATTCTTC.

As to this clonotype: At one boundary the junction diverges from the germline segment, which might be a read error. This chain uses TRBV6-2 or TRBV6-3 with TRBJ2-1, with a weak D call TRBD2 (5 bases). Looked up from germline, CDR1 is MNHEY and CDR2 is SVGEGT. The CDR3 has 15 amino acids. Here the CDR3 DNA reads TGTACCAGCAGCTACGTGGGGAGATCCTACAATGAGCAGTTCTTC. Its protein is CTSSYVGRSYNEQFF.

The chain uses TRBV29-1 and TRBJ1-4, with TRBD1 identical over 8 bases. Per germline, CDR1 SQVTM and CDR2 ANQGSEA. V was pared by 6 bases and J by 7 bases, with 10 bases of the junction left unmatched. This CDR3 has 14 amino acids. CDR3 residues: CSVSQAGGCEKLFF. CDR3 nucleotides: TGCAGCGTCTCTCAGGCAGGGGGCTGTGAAAAACTGTTTTTT.

The chain joins TRBV6-2 or TRBV6-3 to TRBJ2-2; D uncertain. The V end was cut by 11 bases, the J end by 5 bases, with 15 bases between. CDR1 is MNHEY and CDR2 is SVGEGT in the germline V gene. The CDR3 sequence is 13 residues long. CDR3 residues: CACGYSETGELFF. The CDR3 DNA sequence: TGTGCCTGCGGTTACTCGGAGACCGGGGAGCTGTTTTTT.

Worth noting for this clonotype: The CDR3 end shows no conserved phenylalanine or tryptophan, and so a read error is likely. The chain couples TRBV11-2 to TRBJ2-1; D unclear. V was shortened by 0 bases and J by 4 bases, with 10 bases between the two germline ends. CDR3 length: 15 amino acids. Germline loops: CDR1 SGHAT, CDR2 FQNNGV. DNA for the CDR3: TGTGCCAGCAGCTTAGACCTATCCGGATACAATGAGCAGTTCTTA. It translates to CASSLDLSGYNEQFL.

This sequence joins TRBV6-4 and TRBJ2-1; TRBD2 is a possible D gene (5 bases). The CDR3 has 15 residues. Trimming pared 3 bases from V and 2 bases from J, leaving 11 bases between. Germline V gene lookup returns CDR1 MRHNA and CDR2 SNTAGT. The CDR3: CASSEGSGAYNEQFF. The CDR3 DNA reads TGTGCCAGCAGTGAGGGGTCCGGGGCCTACAATGAGCAGTTCTTC.

For this clonotype: A single base separates this from a much larger clone, so it may be a read error. The chain uses TRBV5-1 and TRBJ2-5; D possibly matches TRBD1 or TRBD2 (5 bases each). V was pared by 4 bases and J by 0 bases, with 13 bases between. Per germline, CDR1 SGHRS and CDR2 YFSETQ. The CDR3 runs 15 residues. The chain's CDR3 is CASSPGTGHQETQYF. For the CDR3, the DNA is TGCGCCAGCAGCCCTGGCACGGGGCACCAAGAGACCCAGTACTTC.

Concerning this clonotype: This may come from a read error, since a much larger clone is one base off. The CDR3 end shows no conserved phenylalanine or tryptophan, and so a read error is likely. The rearrangement joins TRBV4-2 to TRBJ2-7; TRBD1 or TRBD2 may be the D gene (5 bases each). Germline CDR1 and CDR2: LGHNA and YNFKEQ. Trimming cost V 0 bases and J 6 bases, with 12 bases left between them. This CDR3 contains 14 residues. The CDR3 DNA reads TGTGCCAGCAGCCAAGAGGGACGTTTCGCCGAGCAGTACTAC. This encodes CASSQEGRFAEQYY.

This clonotype was counted only a few times. The chain couples TRBV6-5 to TRBJ1-6, with D unresolved. Germline lookup yields CDR1 MNHEY and CDR2 SVGAGI. Trimming stripped 6 bases from V and 7 bases from J, with 13 bases between. CDR3 size: 14 residues. CDR3: CASSRVYPNSPLHF. The CDR3, as DNA: TGTGCCAGCAGCCGAGTCTACCCCAATTCACCCCTCCACTTT.

A few counts support this clonotype. This rearrangement joins TRBV24-1 to TRBJ1-2; D remains ambiguous. V lost 1 base to trimming and J lost 6 bases, with 8 bases between them. CDR1 and CDR2 from the germline V gene are KGHDR and SFDVKD. This CDR3 has 13 amino acids. DNA of the CDR3: TGTGCCACCAGTGATTTAGAGGGCGATGGCTACACCTTC. It yields the protein CATSDLEGDGYTF.

This clonotype was recorded only once. Being one base from a much bigger clone, this may be a read error. The CDR3 DNA sequence: TGCGCCAGCAGACTTAGGGACAATTTCGGCGGGCAGTACTTC. Translated, it gives CASRLRDNFGGQYF. V gene TRBV4-3 combines with J gene TRBJ2-7; a weak D match, TRBD1 (6 bases). Trimming left V 6 bases short and J 9 bases short, with 21 bases between. Germline V gives CDR1 LGHNA, CDR2 YSLEER. The CDR3 extends over 14 amino acids.

Concerning this clonotype: A much larger clone lies one base from this, so it may be a read error. V and J are TRBV12-3 or TRBV12-4 and TRBJ2-1; 10 nucleotides match TRBD2. The CDR3 is 15 amino acids. CDR3 DNA: TGTACCAGCAGTTCGGGAGCGGGAGGGCCTCGGGAGCAGTTCTTC. Translating it yields CTSSSGAGGPREQFF.

This clonotype was seen once. The CDR3 ends on some other residue instead of the conserved phenylalanine or tryptophan, so this is likely a read error. The gene calls are TRBV4-3 and TRBJ2-2; 8 bases map to TRBD1. The CDR3 runs to 19 residues. Germline values: CDR1 LGHNA, CDR2 YSLEER. V shed 0 bases, J shed 1 base, and the junction held 10 bases outside the gene matches. The CDR3 nucleotides are TGCGCCAGCAGCCAAGACGGGACAGGTATAGGACGGAACACCGGGGAGCTGTTTTCT. Protein product: CASSQDGTGIGRNTGELFS.